The subject of this entry is one TCR beta chain. The data derive from a study of T cell changes during pregnancy in multiple sclerosis. This CDR3 contains 12 residues. Germline V gene sequence: CDR1 SGHRS, CDR2 YFSETQ. V lost 4 bases and J lost 8, with 10 bases in between. This table comes from immunoSEQ multiplex PCR, and its TCRdb copy is limited to in-frame clones, with some not included. The data hold about 70,000 clones, with around 91% observed a single time. The receptor was isolated from a female donor in good health, enrolled as a control in a pregnancy study. The rearrangement uses TRBV5-1 and TRBJ2-1; D not certain. The source was peripheral blood, collected in the third trimester of pregnancy. This chain's CDR3 is CASSLDKDEQFF. DNA for the CDR3: TGCGCCAGCAGCCTTGACAAGGATGAGCAGTTCTTC.